Listed below are T cell receptor beta chains from one sample, sequenced in a study of Graves' ophthalmopathy and Graves' hyperthyroidism. TCRdb re-called the multiplex PCR reads through MiXCR, storing one row per CDR3 protein. The data contain 650,000 to 800,000 distinct CDR3 sequences, about 38% of them singletons. The specimen was peripheral blood. These receptors all stem from an adult man with Graves' ophthalmopathy. Both conserved end residues are part of each CDR3. The order of the fields is J gene, V gene, D gene, clone size, CDR3 protein, CDR3 DNA. A D gene is named only where the DNA matches it firmly. Clone size is given for some rows only: seen once, a few or many times, or a class if the clone is expanded.

J gene: TRBJ2-5; V gene: TRBV20-1; D gene: TRBD1; clone size: -; CDR3 protein: CSAAHGGQGRETQYF; CDR3 DNA: TGCAGTGCCGCCCATGGGGGACAGGGGAGGGAGACCCAGTACTTC
J gene: TRBJ1-1; V gene: TRBV10-3; D gene: -; clone size: few; CDR3 protein: CASSESPGRNTEAFF; CDR3 DNA: TGTGCCAGCAGTGAAAGTCCAGGGCGTAACACTGAAGCTTTCTTT
J gene: TRBJ2-5; V gene: TRBV29-1; D gene: -; clone size: -; CDR3 protein: CSAKGGLPGMSGETQYF; CDR3 DNA: TGCAGCGCAAAGGGCGGGTTGCCTGGGATGTCCGGGGAGACCCAGTACTTC
J gene: TRBJ2-1; V gene: TRBV7-9; D gene: -; clone size: once; CDR3 protein: CASSLRGPSYNEQFF; CDR3 DNA: TGTGCCAGCAGCTTACGGGGACCTTCCTACAATGAGCAGTTCTTC
J gene: TRBJ1-5; V gene: TRBV10-3; D gene: -; clone size: -; CDR3 protein: CAISEYEYEQPQHF; CDR3 DNA: TGTGCCATCAGTGAGTACGAATACGAGCAGCCCCAGCATTTT
J gene: TRBJ2-5; V gene: TRBV6-1; D gene: TRBD2; clone size: -; CDR3 protein: CASSDWVTSPNYQETQYF; CDR3 DNA: TGTGCCAGCAGTGACTGGGTGACTAGCCCTAATTACCAAGAGACCCAGTACTTC
J gene: TRBJ2-7; V gene: TRBV7-6; D gene: TRBD1; clone size: -; CDR3 protein: CASSFDRVSYEQYF; CDR3 DNA: TGTGCCAGCAGCTTTGACAGGGTCTCCTACGAGCAGTACTTC
J gene: TRBJ1-2; V gene: TRBV20-1; D gene: -; clone size: many; CDR3 protein: CSARVPDVRGYTF; CDR3 DNA: TGCAGTGCTAGAGTACCGGACGTTCGGGGCTACACCTTC
J gene: TRBJ2-3; V gene: TRBV7-9; D gene: TRBD2; clone size: -; CDR3 protein: CASSQDLPGLASTDTQYF; CDR3 DNA: TGTGCCAGCAGCCAGGACCTGCCGGGACTAGCTAGCACAGATACGCAGTATTTT
J gene: TRBJ2-5; V gene: TRBV5-1; D gene: TRBD1; clone size: many; CDR3 protein: CASSFGWDRQETQYF; CDR3 DNA: TGCGCCAGCAGCTTTGGTTGGGACAGGCAAGAGACCCAGTACTTC
J gene: TRBJ1-2; V gene: TRBV7-2; D gene: TRBD1; clone size: many; CDR3 protein: CASSSYQTGDGYTF; CDR3 DNA: TGTGCCAGCAGCTCCTATCAGACAGGGGATGGCTACACCTTC
J gene: TRBJ2-2; V gene: TRBV20-1; D gene: -; clone size: once; CDR3 protein: CSASEGARGTGELFF; CDR3 DNA: TGCAGTGCTAGTGAAGGGGCCAGGGGAACCGGGGAGCTGTTTTTT
J gene: TRBJ2-5; V gene: TRBV15; D gene: -; clone size: -; CDR3 protein: CATSSSGTPGGETQYF; CDR3 DNA: TGTGCCACCAGCAGCTCCGGGACACCCGGTGGGGAGACCCAGTACTTC
J gene: TRBJ2-7; V gene: TRBV6-6; D gene: TRBD2; clone size: few; CDR3 protein: CASTPGGAYEQYF; CDR3 DNA: TGTGCCAGCACTCCCGGGGGGGCCTACGAGCAGTACTTC
J gene: TRBJ1-1; V gene: TRBV10-3; D gene: -; clone size: -; CDR3 protein: CASIVREGGVGTEAFF; CDR3 DNA: TGTGCCAGCATTGTAAGGGAGGGAGGGGTCGGCACTGAAGCTTTCTTT
J gene: TRBJ1-1; V gene: TRBV5-5; D gene: TRBD1; clone size: many; CDR3 protein: CASSPDRGGAFF; CDR3 DNA: TGTGCCAGCAGCCCCGACAGGGGGGGAGCTTTCTTT
J gene: TRBJ1-2; V gene: TRBV11-1; D gene: TRBD1; clone size: -; CDR3 protein: CASSFAQVTGNGYTF; CDR3 DNA: TGTGCCAGCAGCTTCGCCCAAGTGACAGGGAACGGCTACACCTTC
J gene: TRBJ2-5; V gene: TRBV7-3; D gene: -; clone size: -; CDR3 protein: CASSVGWGRRVETQYF; CDR3 DNA: TGTGCCAGCAGCGTTGGTTGGGGGCGAAGGGTGGAGACCCAGTACTTC
J gene: TRBJ1-2; V gene: TRBV14; D gene: -; clone size: -; CDR3 protein: CASSQQSYGYTF; CDR3 DNA: TGTGCCAGCAGCCAACAGTCCTATGGCTACACCTTC
J gene: TRBJ2-5; V gene: TRBV10-3; D gene: -; clone size: many; CDR3 protein: CAISKGDSGETQYF; CDR3 DNA: TGTGCCATCTCGAAGGGCGATTCTGGGGAGACCCAGTACTTC
J gene: TRBJ2-7; V gene: TRBV5-5; D gene: -; clone size: many; CDR3 protein: CASSWTRTYEQYF; CDR3 DNA: TGTGCCAGCAGCTGGACTCGGACCTACGAGCAGTACTTC
J gene: TRBJ1-2; V gene: TRBV6-2/TRBV6-3; D gene: -; clone size: many; CDR3 protein: CASSYSGRPYGYTF; CDR3 DNA: TGTGCCAGCAGTTACTCCGGGAGACCCTATGGCTACACCTTC
J gene: TRBJ1-2; V gene: TRBV6-5; D gene: -; clone size: few; CDR3 protein: CASSEVGGSYGYTF; CDR3 DNA: TGTGCCAGCAGTGAAGTTGGAGGGAGCTATGGCTACACCTTC
J gene: TRBJ1-1; V gene: TRBV10-2; D gene: -; clone size: -; CDR3 protein: CASSELGTEALF; CDR3 DNA: TGCGCCAGCAGTGAGCTGGGGACTGAAGCTCTCTTT
J gene: TRBJ2-7; V gene: TRBV20-1; D gene: -; clone size: many; CDR3 protein: CSAPRGTAQGEQYF; CDR3 DNA: TGCAGTGCCCCCCGCGGGACGGCTCAAGGCGAGCAGTACTTC
J gene: TRBJ2-7; V gene: TRBV4-3; D gene: TRBD1; clone size: few; CDR3 protein: CASSQDWGDRGYEQYF; CDR3 DNA: TGCGCCAGCAGCCAAGATTGGGGGGACAGGGGCTACGAGCAGTACTTC
J gene: TRBJ1-5; V gene: TRBV2; D gene: -; clone size: many; CDR3 protein: CASRIGQLVYSNQPQHF; CDR3 DNA: TGTGCCAGCAGGATTGGACAGTTGGTTTATAGCAATCAGCCCCAGCATTTT
J gene: TRBJ1-6; V gene: TRBV6-6; D gene: TRBD1; clone size: -; CDR3 protein: CASSYTQGVKNSPLHF; CDR3 DNA: TGTGCCAGCAGTTACACACAGGGGGTTAAGAATTCACCCCTCCACTTT
J gene: TRBJ1-2; V gene: TRBV2; D gene: -; clone size: many; CDR3 protein: CASSDGVVNYGYTF; CDR3 DNA: TGTGCCAGCAGTGATGGGGTGGTTAACTATGGCTACACCTTC
J gene: TRBJ1-4; V gene: TRBV18; D gene: -; clone size: many; CDR3 protein: CASSSGPAELFF; CDR3 DNA: TGTGCCAGCTCATCGGGACCGGCGGAACTGTTTTTT
J gene: TRBJ2-5; V gene: TRBV11-1; D gene: TRBD1; clone size: -; CDR3 protein: CASSSRGQGETQYF; CDR3 DNA: TGTGCCAGCAGCTCACGCGGACAGGGAGAGACCCAGTACTTC
J gene: TRBJ1-5; V gene: TRBV10-3; D gene: -; clone size: -; CDR3 protein: CAISRGQGYSNQPQHF; CDR3 DNA: TGTGCCATCAGTAGAGGCCAGGGGTATAGCAATCAGCCCCAGCATTTT
J gene: TRBJ1-1; V gene: TRBV13; D gene: -; clone size: -; CDR3 protein: CASSLGRGKGWVTEAFF; CDR3 DNA: TGTGCCAGCAGCTTAGGCCGAGGGAAGGGGTGGGTCACTGAAGCTTTCTTT
J gene: TRBJ2-5; V gene: TRBV2; D gene: TRBD2; clone size: -; CDR3 protein: CASSEAGGLAARYQETQYF; CDR3 DNA: TGTGCCAGCAGTGAAGCGGGGGGACTAGCCGCCCGGTACCAAGAGACCCAGTACTTC
J gene: TRBJ2-5; V gene: TRBV29-1; D gene: -; clone size: many; CDR3 protein: CSVGGSQETQYF; CDR3 DNA: TGCAGCGTTGGGGGGAGTCAAGAGACCCAGTACTTC
J gene: TRBJ2-5; V gene: TRBV11-2; D gene: -; clone size: -; CDR3 protein: CASSEAPGARSTDQETQYF; CDR3 DNA: TGTGCCAGCAGTGAAGCCCCAGGGGCGAGAAGCACAGACCAAGAGACCCAGTACTTC
J gene: TRBJ1-6; V gene: TRBV19; D gene: TRBD1; clone size: -; CDR3 protein: CASSDREGSPLHF; CDR3 DNA: TGTGCCAGTAGTGACAGGGAAGGCTCACCCCTCCACTTT
J gene: TRBJ1-5; V gene: TRBV10-3; D gene: TRBD1; clone size: -; CDR3 protein: CAISEGQGQHF; CDR3 DNA: TGTGCCATCAGTGAGGGACAGGGCCAGCATTTT
J gene: TRBJ2-3; V gene: TRBV25-1; D gene: -; clone size: -; CDR3 protein: CASSLGGQDTQYF; CDR3 DNA: TGTGCCAGCAGTTTAGGGGGGCAAGATACGCAGTATTTT
J gene: TRBJ1-6; V gene: TRBV10-3; D gene: -; clone size: -; CDR3 protein: CAITEWGGNSPLHF; CDR3 DNA: TGTGCCATCACCGAATGGGGGGGGAATTCACCCCTCCACTTT
J gene: TRBJ1-1; V gene: TRBV19; D gene: -; clone size: -; CDR3 protein: CASSIVFWGGRQDTEAFF; CDR3 DNA: TGTGCCAGTAGTATAGTGTTTTGGGGGGGACGTCAGGACACTGAAGCTTTCTTT
J gene: TRBJ1-2; V gene: TRBV2; D gene: -; clone size: many; CDR3 protein: CASSGTRANYGYTF; CDR3 DNA: TGTGCCAGCAGTGGAACGCGTGCTAACTATGGCTACACCTTC
J gene: TRBJ2-2; V gene: TRBV5-8; D gene: TRBD1; clone size: few; CDR3 protein: CASRPGGANTGELFF; CDR3 DNA: TGTGCCAGCAGGCCAGGGGGAGCGAACACCGGGGAGCTGTTTTTT
J gene: TRBJ2-3; V gene: TRBV29-1; D gene: TRBD2; clone size: -; CDR3 protein: CSVPSPAGGLFGDTQYF; CDR3 DNA: TGCAGCGTGCCCTCCCCAGCGGGGGGGCTTTTCGGAGATACGCAGTATTTT
J gene: TRBJ1-4; V gene: TRBV7-3; D gene: TRBD1; clone size: -; CDR3 protein: CASSQGQGISTNEKLFF; CDR3 DNA: TGTGCCAGCAGCCAAGGACAGGGGATCTCGACTAATGAAAAACTGTTTTTT
J gene: TRBJ1-5; V gene: TRBV5-2; D gene: -; clone size: -; CDR3 protein: CASNLHGQQPQHF; CDR3 DNA: TGTGCCAGCAACCTACACGGACAGCAGCCCCAGCATTTT
J gene: TRBJ2-7; V gene: TRBV20-1; D gene: TRBD1; clone size: few; CDR3 protein: CSAGGTGAGEQYF; CDR3 DNA: TGCAGTGCTGGGGGGACAGGGGCGGGCGAGCAGTACTTC
J gene: TRBJ2-2; V gene: TRBV5-5; D gene: TRBD1; clone size: -; CDR3 protein: CASSLRTGRGELFF; CDR3 DNA: TGTGCCAGCAGCTTGCGGACAGGGAGGGGGGAGCTGTTTTTT
J gene: TRBJ2-2; V gene: TRBV5-1; D gene: -; clone size: -; CDR3 protein: CASGLSYGELFF; CDR3 DNA: TGCGCCAGCGGCTTGTCCTACGGGGAGCTGTTTTTT
J gene: TRBJ1-5; V gene: TRBV2; D gene: -; clone size: many; CDR3 protein: CASSPEGREQPQHF; CDR3 DNA: TGTGCCAGCAGTCCGGAGGGAAGGGAACAGCCCCAGCATTTT
J gene: TRBJ1-2; V gene: TRBV29-1; D gene: -; clone size: many; CDR3 protein: CSVDRANYGYTF; CDR3 DNA: TGCAGCGTTGACCGAGCTAACTATGGCTACACCTTC
J gene: TRBJ1-1; V gene: TRBV12-3/TRBV12-4; D gene: -; clone size: many; CDR3 protein: CASSFGNTEAFF; CDR3 DNA: TGTGCCAGCAGCTTCGGGAACACTGAAGCTTTCTTT
J gene: TRBJ2-2; V gene: TRBV7-6; D gene: TRBD2; clone size: -; CDR3 protein: CASSSLAGVVTGELFF; CDR3 DNA: TGTGCCAGCAGCTCGTTAGCGGGAGTGGTTACCGGGGAGCTGTTTTTT
J gene: TRBJ1-2; V gene: TRBV20-1; D gene: TRBD1; clone size: many; CDR3 protein: CSARDGTGGGYTF; CDR3 DNA: TGCAGTGCTAGAGACGGGACAGGGGGCGGCTACACCTTC
J gene: TRBJ2-5; V gene: TRBV7-8; D gene: -; clone size: few; CDR3 protein: CASSLDSALGVPETQYF; CDR3 DNA: TGTGCCAGCAGCTTAGATTCGGCTTTGGGGGTCCCCGAGACCCAGTACTTC